This T cell receptor beta chain was profiled in a study of T cell responses to AZD1222 COVID-19 vaccine (dated by TCRdb to the early 2020s). Study-wide context: TCR sequencing was performed for about 240 trial participants, of whom approximately 200 were given two doses of AZD1222 and some 25 were given two doses of MenACWY control vaccine. Trial participants were enrolled by age into subgroups of 18-55, 56-69 and 70-plus years, and approximately 150, 30 and 60 TCR-sequenced participants, respectively, were included in these subgroups.

On the study overall, not on this receptor specifically: A significant rise in spike-specific TCR breadth and depth was observed after two AZD1222 doses relative to day 0 and relative to MenACWY recipients. The vaccine-associated CD4 TCRs covered the entire spike protein, and the dominant responses fell in regions 160-218 and 743-854. Because no day 14 peak-response samples were available, the repertoires could be characterized only after the peak T cell response. Most participants were white British and females outnumbered males, and the authors suggested that clonal diversity may have been underestimated. Conclusions about previously exposed vaccinees are limited because only 5 or 6 AZD1222 recipients were SARS-CoV-2 seropositive at baseline. The 56-69-year group was small, and its depth increase did not reach significance, likely because of low power. Nearly half of unique spike-specific TCRs reportedly recognized epitopes outside regions mutated in the B.1.351 and B.1.1.7 variants.

The CDR3 regions of human TCRbeta chains were analyzed by immunosequencing. For the original study's pipeline: Repertoire TCRs were matched against a reference library of SARS-CoV-2-specific TCRs generated with the MIRA antigen-specificity platform. Breadth meant the fraction of unique TCRs that were SARS-CoV-2-associated, whereas depth meant the fraction of total T cells that were SARS-CoV-2-associated. Using the MIRA data, each spike-specific TCR was assigned both to the spike region to which the TCR was reactive and to a CD4 or CD8 class. Log10-transformed breadth and depth values were compared by one-way ANOVA with Sidak's multiple comparisons tests. The table was pulled from immuneACCESS by TCRdb, which kept in-frame rearrangements only. Such tables lose some clones; where checked, under half of the loss comes from unresolved V genes, and the rest has no known cause. V and J calls and clone size are copied from that table; D and trimming were computed from the DNA. The sample table shows 110,000 to 150,000 clones, and about 92% are seen once. The ten largest make up roughly 12% of the sample.

This clone was recorded a few times. The antigen it binds to is not known. The input lacks base qualities; no much larger clone sits a single base away. The time point label, as the study defines it: sample from adult after SARS-CoV-2 infection, after symptom onset. Two convalescent COVID-19 patients, sampled after symptom onset from adults with prior SARS-CoV-2 infection, were also TCR-sequenced for comparison. The specimen was peripheral blood, collected after recovery from COVID-19. The clonotype comes from an adult who had recovered from COVID-19.

The DNA reads TGTGCCAGCAGTGAACTAGCGCTATCCTACGAGCAGTACTTC. Translation gives CASSELALSYEQYF. The chain uses TRBV6-1 and TRBJ2-7; TRBD2 is a possible D gene, resting on 6 matching bases. The CDR3 covers 14 residues, taking in both the cysteine and the phenylalanine. Only the CDR3 part of the read is kept: 42 bases, read in frame from the first base. V drops 2 bases and J drops 1 base, leaving 9 bases in between. The germline V gene gives CDR1 as MNHNS and CDR2 as SASEGT.